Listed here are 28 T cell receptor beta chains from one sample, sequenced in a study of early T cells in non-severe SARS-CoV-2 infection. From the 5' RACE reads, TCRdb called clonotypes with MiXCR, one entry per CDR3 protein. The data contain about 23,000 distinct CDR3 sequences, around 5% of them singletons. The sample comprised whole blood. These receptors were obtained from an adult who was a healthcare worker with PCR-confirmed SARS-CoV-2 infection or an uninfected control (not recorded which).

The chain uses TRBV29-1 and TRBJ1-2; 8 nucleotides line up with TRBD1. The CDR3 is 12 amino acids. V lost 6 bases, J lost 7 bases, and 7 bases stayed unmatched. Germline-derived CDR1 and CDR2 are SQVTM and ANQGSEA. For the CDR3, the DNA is TGCAGCGTCTGGACAGGGCGGGCTGGCTACACCTTC. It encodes CSVWTGRAGYTF.

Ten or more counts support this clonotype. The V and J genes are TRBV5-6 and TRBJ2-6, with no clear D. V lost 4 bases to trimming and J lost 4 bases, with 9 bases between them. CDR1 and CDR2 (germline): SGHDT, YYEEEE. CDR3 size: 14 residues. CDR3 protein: CASSTVSGANVLTF. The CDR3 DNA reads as TGTGCCAGCAGCACAGTCTCGGGGGCCAACGTCCTGACTTTC.

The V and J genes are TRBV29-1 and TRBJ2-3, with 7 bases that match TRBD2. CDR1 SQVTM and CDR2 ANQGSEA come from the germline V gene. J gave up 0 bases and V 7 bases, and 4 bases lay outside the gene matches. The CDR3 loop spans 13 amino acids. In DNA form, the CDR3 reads TGCAGCGCACGGCGGGGGAGCACAGATACGCAGTATTTT. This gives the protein CSARRGSTDTQYF.

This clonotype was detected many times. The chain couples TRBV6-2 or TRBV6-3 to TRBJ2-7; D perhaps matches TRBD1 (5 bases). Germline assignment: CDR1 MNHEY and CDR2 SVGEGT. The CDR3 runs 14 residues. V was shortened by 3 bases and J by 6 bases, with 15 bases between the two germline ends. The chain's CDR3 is CASSYRQGSGEQYF. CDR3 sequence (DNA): TGTGCCAGCAGTTATCGTCAGGGTTCCGGCGAGCAGTACTTC.

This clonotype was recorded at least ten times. The CDR3 DNA reads TGTGCCAGCAGCTCATCACTAGCGGGGGGCCTGTTCTTC. This translates into CASSSSLAGGLFF. V and J are TRBV7-2 and TRBJ2-1; TRBD2 matches 12 bases. CDR3 length: 13 residues. The ends lost 4 bases at V and 15 bases at J; junction bases unmatched: 7. Germline-derived CDR1 and CDR2 are SGHTA and FQGNSA.

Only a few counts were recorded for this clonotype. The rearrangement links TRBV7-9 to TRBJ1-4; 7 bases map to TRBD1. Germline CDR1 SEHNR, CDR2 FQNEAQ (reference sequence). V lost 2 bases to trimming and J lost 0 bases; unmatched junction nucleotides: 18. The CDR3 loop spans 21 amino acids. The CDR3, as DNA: TGTGCCAGCAGCTTATACAGGGGTGTCAGCGGGGCAGTTGCAACTAATGAAAAACTGTTTTTT. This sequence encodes CASSLYRGVSGAVATNEKLFF.

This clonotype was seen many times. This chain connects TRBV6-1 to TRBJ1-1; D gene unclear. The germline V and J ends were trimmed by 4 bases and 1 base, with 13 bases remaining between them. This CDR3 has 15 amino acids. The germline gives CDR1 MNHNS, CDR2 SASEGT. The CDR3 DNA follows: TGTGCCAGCAGTGTTGACTCGACGGGGAACACTGAAGCTTTCTTT. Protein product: CASSVDSTGNTEAFF.

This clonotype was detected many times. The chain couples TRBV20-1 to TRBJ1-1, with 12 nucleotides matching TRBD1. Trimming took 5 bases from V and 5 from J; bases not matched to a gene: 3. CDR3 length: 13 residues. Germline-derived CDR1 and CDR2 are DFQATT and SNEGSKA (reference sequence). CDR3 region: CSAGTGGLTEAFF. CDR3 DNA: TGCAGTGCTGGGACAGGGGGCTTGACTGAAGCTTTCTTT.

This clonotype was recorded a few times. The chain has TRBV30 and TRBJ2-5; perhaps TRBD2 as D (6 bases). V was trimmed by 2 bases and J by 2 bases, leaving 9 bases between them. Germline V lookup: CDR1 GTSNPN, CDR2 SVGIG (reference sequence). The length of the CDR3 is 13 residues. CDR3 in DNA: TGTGCCTGGAGTTTGGGACTTCAAGAGACCCAGTACTTC. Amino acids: CAWSLGLQETQYF.

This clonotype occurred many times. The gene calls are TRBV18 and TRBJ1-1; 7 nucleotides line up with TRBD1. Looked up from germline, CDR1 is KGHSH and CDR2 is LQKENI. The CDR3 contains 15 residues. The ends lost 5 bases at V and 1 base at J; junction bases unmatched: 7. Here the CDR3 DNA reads TGTGCCAGCTCAAAACAGACAGGGTCGAACACTGAAGCTTTCTTT. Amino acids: CASSKQTGSNTEAFF. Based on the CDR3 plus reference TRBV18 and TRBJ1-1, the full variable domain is NAGVMQNPRHLVRRRGQEARLRCSPMKGHSHVYWYRQLPEEGLKFMVYLQKENIIDESGMPKERFSAEFPKEGPSILRIQQVVRGDSAAYFCASSKQTGSNTEAFFGQGTRLTVV.

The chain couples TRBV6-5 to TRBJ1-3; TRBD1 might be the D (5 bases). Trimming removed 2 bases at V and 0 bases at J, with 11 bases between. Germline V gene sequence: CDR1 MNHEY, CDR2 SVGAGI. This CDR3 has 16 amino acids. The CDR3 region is CASSYDSASSGNTIYF. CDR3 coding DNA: TGTGCCAGCAGTTACGACAGCGCCAGCTCTGGAAACACCATATATTTT.

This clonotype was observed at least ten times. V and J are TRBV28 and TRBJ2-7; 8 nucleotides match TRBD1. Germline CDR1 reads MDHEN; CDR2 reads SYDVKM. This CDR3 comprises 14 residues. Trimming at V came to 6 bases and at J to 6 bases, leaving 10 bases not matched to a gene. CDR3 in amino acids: CASRPTGDRVEQYF. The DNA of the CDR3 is TGTGCCAGCAGGCCGACAGGGGATAGGGTCGAGCAGTACTTC.

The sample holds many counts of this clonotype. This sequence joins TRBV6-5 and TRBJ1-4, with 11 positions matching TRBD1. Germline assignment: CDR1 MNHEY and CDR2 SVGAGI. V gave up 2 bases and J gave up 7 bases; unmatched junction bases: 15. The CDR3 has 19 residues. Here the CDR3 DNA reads TGTGCCAGCAGTTACACCCCTGGACAGGGGGCAGTGGTAGCTGAAAAACTGTTTTTT. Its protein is CASSYTPGQGAVVAEKLFF.

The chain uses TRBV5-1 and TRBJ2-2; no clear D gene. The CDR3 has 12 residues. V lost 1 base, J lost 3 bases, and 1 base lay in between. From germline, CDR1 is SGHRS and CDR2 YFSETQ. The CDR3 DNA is TGCGCCAGCAGCTTGTACACCGGGGAGCTGTTTTTT. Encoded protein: CASSLYTGELFF.

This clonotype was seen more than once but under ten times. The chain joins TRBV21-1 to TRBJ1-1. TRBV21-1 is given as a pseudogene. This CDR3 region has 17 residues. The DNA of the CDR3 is TGTGCCAGCAGCAAAGGCCCGAGGGATCCGATGGGCACTGAAGCTTTCTTT. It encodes CASSKGPRDPMGTEAFF.

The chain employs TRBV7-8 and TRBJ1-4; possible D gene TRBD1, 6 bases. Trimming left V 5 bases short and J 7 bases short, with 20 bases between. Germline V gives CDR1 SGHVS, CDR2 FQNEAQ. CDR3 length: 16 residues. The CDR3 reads CASSPGESRGGEKLFF. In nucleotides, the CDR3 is TGTGCCAGCAGCCCCGGGGAGAGCAGGGGCGGTGAAAAACTGTTTTTT.

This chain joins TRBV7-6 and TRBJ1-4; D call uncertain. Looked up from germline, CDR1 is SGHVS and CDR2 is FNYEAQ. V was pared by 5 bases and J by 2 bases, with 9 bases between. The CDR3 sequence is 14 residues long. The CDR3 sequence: CASSGTVTNEKLFF. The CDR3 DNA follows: TGTGCCAGCAGCGGCACCGTGACTAATGAAAAACTGTTTTTT.

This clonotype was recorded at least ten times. The CDR3 is CSAILYSNQPQHF. DNA for the CDR3: TGCAGTGCAATCCTATACTCTAATCAGCCCCAGCATTTT. This chain uses TRBV20-1 with TRBJ1-5; unclear D gene. Trimming pared 6 bases from V and 4 bases from J, leaving 13 bases between. This CDR3 spans 13 amino acids. The germline V gene encodes CDR1 DFQATT and CDR2 SNEGSKA (reference sequence).

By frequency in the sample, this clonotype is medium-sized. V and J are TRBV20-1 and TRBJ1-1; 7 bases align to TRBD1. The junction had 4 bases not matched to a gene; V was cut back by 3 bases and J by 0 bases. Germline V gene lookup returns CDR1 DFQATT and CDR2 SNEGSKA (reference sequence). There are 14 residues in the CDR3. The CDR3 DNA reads TGCAGTGCTAGCTTACAGGGGTTGAACACTGAAGCTTTCTTT. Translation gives CSASLQGLNTEAFF.

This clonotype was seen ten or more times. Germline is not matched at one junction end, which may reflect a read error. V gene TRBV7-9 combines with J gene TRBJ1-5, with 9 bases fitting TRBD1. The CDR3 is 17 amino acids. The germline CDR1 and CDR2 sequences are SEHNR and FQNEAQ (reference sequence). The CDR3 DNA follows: TGTGCCAGCAGTTTAGGAGGACAGGGGTTTAGAAGTCAGCCCCAGCATTTT. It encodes CASSLGGQGFRSQPQHF.

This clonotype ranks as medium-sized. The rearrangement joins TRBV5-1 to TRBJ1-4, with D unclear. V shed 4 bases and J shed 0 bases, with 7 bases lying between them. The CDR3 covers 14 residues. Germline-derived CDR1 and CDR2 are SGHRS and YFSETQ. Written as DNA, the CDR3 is TGCGCCAGCAGCACGACACCAACTAATGAAAAACTGTTTTTT. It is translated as CASSTTPTNEKLFF.

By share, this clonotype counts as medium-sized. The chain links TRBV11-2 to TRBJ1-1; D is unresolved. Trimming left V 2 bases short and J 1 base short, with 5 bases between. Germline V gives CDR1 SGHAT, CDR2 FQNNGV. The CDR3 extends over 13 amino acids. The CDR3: CASSLSGNTEAFF. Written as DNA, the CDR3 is TGTGCCAGCAGCTTATCAGGGAACACTGAAGCTTTCTTT.

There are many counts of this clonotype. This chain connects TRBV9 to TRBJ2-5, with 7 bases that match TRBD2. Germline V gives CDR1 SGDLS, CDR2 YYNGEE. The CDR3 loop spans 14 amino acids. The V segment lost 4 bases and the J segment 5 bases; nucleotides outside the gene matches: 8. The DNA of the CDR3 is TGTGCCAGCAGCCGAGCGGGGCGGGGGGAGACCCAGTACTTC. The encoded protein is CASSRAGRGETQYF.

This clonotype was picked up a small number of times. The CDR3 protein is CASSLEGTGRRSGANVLTF. CDR3 nucleotide sequence: TGTGCCAGCAGCTTAGAAGGGACAGGGAGGCGGTCTGGGGCCAACGTCCTGACTTTC. This chain joins TRBV13 and TRBJ2-6; 9 nucleotides line up with TRBD1. Per the germline V gene, CDR1 is PRHDT and CDR2 is FYEKMQ (reference sequence). This CDR3 has 19 amino acids. Trimming cost V 1 base and J 1 base; bases outside gene matches: 8.

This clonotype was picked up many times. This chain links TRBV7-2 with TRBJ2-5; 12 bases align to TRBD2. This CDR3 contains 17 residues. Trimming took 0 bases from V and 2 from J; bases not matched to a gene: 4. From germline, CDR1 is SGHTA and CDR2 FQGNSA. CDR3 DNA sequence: TGTGCCAGCAGCTTAGCAGCACTAGCGGGGGGTCAAGAGACCCAGTACTTC. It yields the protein CASSLAALAGGQETQYF.

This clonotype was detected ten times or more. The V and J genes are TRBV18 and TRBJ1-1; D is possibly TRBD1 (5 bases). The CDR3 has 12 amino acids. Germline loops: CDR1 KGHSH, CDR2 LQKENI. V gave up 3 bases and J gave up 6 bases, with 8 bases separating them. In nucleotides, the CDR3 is TGTGCCAGCTCACCCACGACAGCTGAAGCTTTCTTT. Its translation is CASSPTTAEAFF.

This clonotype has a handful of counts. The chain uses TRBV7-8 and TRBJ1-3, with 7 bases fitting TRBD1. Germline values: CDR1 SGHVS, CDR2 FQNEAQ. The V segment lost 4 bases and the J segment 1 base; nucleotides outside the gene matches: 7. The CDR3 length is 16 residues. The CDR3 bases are TGTGCCAGCAGCTCGATCAGACAGGGATCTGGAAACACCATATATTTT. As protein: CASSSIRQGSGNTIYF.

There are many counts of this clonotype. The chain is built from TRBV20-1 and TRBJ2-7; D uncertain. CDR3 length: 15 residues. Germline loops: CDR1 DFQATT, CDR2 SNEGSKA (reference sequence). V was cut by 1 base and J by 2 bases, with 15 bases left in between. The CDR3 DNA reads TGCAGTGCTAGAGTTCCCGGGCCTGGGACCTACGAGCAGTACTTC. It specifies CSARVPGPGTYEQYF.